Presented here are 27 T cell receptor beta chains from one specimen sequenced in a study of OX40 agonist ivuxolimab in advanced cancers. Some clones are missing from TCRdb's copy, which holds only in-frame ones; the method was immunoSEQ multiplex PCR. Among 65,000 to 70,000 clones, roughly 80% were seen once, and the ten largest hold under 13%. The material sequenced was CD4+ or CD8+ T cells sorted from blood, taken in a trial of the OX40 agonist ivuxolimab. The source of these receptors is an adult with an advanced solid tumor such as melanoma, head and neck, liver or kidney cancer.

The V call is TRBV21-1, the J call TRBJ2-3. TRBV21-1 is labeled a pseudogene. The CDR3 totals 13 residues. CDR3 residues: CASSRRLVDTQYF. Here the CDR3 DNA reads TGTGCCAGCAGCCGGCGTCTGGTAGATACGCAGTATTTT.

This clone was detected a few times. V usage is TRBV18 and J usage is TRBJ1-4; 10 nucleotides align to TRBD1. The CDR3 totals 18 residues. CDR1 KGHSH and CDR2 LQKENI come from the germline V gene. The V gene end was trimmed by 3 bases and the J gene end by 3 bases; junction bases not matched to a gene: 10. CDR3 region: CASSPKLGQGEANEKLFF. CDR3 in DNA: TGTGCCAGCTCACCCAAACTAGGACAGGGGGAAGCTAATGAAAAACTGTTTTTT.

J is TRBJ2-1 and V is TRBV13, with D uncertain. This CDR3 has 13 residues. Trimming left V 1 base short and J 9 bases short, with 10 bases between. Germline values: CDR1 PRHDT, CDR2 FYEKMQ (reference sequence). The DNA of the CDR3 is TGTGCCAGCAGCTTAGAAGCGAGAGGTGAGCAGTTCTTC. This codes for CASSLEARGEQFF.

Here the CDR3 reads CASSVASGSYTF. The CDR3 DNA sequence: TGTGCCAGCAGTGTCGCCTCAGGGAGCTACACCTTC. The V call is TRBV6-1, the J call TRBJ1-2, with D possibly TRBD1 on 5 matching bases. The germline gives CDR1 MNHNS, CDR2 SASEGT. This CDR3 is built from 12 residues. V lost 4 bases and J 9 bases, leaving 12 bases between the germline ends.

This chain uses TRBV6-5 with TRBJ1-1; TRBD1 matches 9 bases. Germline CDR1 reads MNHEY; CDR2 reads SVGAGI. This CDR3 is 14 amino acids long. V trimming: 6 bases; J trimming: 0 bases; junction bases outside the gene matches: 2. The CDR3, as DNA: TGTGCCAGCAGGGGGACAGGGATGAACACTGAAGCTTTCTTT. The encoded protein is CASRGTGMNTEAFF.

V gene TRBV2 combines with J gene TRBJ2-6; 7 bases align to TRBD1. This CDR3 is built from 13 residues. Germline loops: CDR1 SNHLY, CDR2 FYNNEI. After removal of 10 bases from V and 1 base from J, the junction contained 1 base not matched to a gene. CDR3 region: CATRGSGANVLTF. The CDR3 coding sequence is TGTGCCACCAGGGGGTCTGGGGCCAACGTCCTGACTTTC.

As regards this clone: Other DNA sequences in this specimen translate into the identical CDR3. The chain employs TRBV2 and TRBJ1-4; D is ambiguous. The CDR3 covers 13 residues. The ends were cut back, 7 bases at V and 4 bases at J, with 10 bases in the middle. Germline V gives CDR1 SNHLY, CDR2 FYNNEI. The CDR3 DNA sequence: TGTGCCAGCAACCGGGTCCTTAATGAAAAACTGTTTTTT. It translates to CASNRVLNEKLFF.

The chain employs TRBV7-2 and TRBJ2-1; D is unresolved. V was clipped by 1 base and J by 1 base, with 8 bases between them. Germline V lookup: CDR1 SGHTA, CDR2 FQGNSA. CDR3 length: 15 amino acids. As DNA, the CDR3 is TGTGCCAGCAGCTTAGATGCGGCTTCCTACAATGAGCAGTTCTTC. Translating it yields CASSLDAASYNEQFF.

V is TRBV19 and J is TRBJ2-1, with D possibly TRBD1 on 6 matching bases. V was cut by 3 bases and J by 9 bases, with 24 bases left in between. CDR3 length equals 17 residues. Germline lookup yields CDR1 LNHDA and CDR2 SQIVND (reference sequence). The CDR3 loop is CASSINPWKARGSEQFF. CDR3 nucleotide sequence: TGTGCCAGTAGTATCAACCCTTGGAAAGCCAGGGGCAGTGAGCAGTTCTTC.

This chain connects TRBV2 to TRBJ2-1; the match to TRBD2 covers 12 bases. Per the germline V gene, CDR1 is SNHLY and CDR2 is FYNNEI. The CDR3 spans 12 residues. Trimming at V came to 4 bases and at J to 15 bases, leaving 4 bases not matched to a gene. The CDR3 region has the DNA TGTGCCAGCAGTGGACTAGCGGGAGAGGGGTTCTTC. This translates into CASSGLAGEGFF.

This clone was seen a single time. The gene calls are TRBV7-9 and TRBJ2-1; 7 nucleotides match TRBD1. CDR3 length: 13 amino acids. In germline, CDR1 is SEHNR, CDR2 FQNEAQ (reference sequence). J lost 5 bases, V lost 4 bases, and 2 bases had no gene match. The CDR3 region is CASSWDSNNEQFF. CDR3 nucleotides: TGTGCCAGCAGCTGGGACAGCAACAATGAGCAGTTCTTC.

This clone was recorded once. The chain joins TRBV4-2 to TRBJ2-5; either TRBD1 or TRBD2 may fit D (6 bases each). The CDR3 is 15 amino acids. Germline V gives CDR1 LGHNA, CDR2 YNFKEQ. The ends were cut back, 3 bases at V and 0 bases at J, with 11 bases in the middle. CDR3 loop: CASSQSGGNQETQYF. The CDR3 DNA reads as TGTGCCAGCAGCCAGTCCGGGGGCAACCAAGAGACCCAGTACTTC.

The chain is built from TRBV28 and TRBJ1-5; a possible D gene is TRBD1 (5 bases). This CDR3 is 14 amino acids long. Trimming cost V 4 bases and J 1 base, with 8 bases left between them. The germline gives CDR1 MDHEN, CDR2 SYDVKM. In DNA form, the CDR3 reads TGTGCCAGCAGTTCCAGGGTGAGCAATCAGCCCCAGCATTTT. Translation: CASSSRVSNQPQHF.

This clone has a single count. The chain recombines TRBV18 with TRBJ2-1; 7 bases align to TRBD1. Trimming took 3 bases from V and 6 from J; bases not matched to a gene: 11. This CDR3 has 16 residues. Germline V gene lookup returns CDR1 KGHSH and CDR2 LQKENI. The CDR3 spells CASSPGQVSRSNEQFF. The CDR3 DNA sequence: TGTGCCAGCTCACCCGGACAGGTCTCCCGGAGCAATGAGCAGTTCTTC.

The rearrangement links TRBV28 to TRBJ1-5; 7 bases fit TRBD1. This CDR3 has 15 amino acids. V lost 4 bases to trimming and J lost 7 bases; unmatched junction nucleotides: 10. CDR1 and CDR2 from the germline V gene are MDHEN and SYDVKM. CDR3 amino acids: CASSSPLGGWQPQHF. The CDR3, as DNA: TGTGCCAGCAGTTCACCCTTAGGGGGCTGGCAGCCCCAGCATTTT.

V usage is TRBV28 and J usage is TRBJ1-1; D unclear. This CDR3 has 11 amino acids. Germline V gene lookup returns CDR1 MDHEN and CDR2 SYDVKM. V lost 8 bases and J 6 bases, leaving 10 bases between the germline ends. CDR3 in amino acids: CASGKAPEAFF. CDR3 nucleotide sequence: TGTGCCAGCGGGAAGGCCCCTGAAGCTTTCTTT.

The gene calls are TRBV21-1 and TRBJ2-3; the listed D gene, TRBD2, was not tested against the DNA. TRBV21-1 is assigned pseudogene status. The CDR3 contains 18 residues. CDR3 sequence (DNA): TGTGCCAGCAGCAAAGATGGCAGACTAGCGGGGCGCACAGATACGCAGTATTTT. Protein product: CASSKDGRLAGRTDTQYF.

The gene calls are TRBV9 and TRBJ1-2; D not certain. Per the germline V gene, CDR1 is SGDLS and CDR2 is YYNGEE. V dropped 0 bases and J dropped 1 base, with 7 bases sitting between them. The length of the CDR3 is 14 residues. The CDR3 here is CASSVGESNYGYTF. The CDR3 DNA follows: TGTGCCAGCAGCGTAGGAGAGAGTAACTATGGCTACACCTTC.

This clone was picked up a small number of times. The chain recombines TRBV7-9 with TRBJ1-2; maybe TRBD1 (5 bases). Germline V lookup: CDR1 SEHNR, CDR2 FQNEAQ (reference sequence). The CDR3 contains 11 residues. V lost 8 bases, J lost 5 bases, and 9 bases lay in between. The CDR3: CASGGRYGYTF. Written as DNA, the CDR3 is TGTGCCAGCGGGGGGAGATATGGCTACACCTTC.

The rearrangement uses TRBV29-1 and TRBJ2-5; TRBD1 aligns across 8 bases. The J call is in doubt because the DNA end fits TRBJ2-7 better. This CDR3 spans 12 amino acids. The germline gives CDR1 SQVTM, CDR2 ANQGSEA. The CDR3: CSAAGGAYEQYF. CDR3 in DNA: TGCAGCGCCGCAGGGGGCGCATACGAGCAGTACTTC.

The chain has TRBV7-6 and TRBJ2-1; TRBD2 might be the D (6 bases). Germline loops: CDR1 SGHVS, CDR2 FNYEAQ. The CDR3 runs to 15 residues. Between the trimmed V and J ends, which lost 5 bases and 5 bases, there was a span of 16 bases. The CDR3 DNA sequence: TGTGCCAGCAGCCTGGGACTGGGCGCCAACAATGAGCAGTTCTTC. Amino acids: CASSLGLGANNEQFF. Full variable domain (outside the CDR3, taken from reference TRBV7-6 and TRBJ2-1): GAGVSQSPRYKVTKRGQDVALRCDPISGHVSLYWYRQALGQGPEFLTYFNYEAQQDKSGLPNDRFSAERPEGSISTLTIQRTEQRDSAMYRCASSLGLGANNEQFFGPGTRLTVL.

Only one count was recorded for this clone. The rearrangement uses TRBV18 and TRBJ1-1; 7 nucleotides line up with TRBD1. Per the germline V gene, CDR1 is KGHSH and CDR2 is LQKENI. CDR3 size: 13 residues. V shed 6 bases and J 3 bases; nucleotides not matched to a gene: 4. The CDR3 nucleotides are TGTGCCAGCTCGCCAACAGGGGACACTGAAGCTTTCTTT. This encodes CASSPTGDTEAFF.

The CDR3 DNA reads TGTGCCAGCAGCAAACGGGCTAGCGGGAGACCCGGGGAGCTGTTTTTT. Protein product: CASSKRASGRPGELFF. This chain joins TRBV21-1 and TRBJ2-2; TRBD2 is taken as the D call from the table, unchecked against the DNA. TRBV21-1 is a pseudogene locus. This CDR3 spans 16 amino acids.

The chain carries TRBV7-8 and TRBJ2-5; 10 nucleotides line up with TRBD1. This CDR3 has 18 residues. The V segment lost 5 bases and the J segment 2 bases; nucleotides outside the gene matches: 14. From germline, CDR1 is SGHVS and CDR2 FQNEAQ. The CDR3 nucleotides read TGTGCCAGCAGCGCCAGTCCGACAGGGGGCGGAGGACAAGAGACCCAGTACTTC. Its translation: CASSASPTGGGGQETQYF.

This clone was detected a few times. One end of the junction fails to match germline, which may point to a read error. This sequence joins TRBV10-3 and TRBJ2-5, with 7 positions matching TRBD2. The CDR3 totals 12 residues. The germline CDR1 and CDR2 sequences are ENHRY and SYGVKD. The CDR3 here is CAISEDGREENF. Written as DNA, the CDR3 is TGTGCCATCAGTGAAGATGGGAGGGAAGAGAACTTC.

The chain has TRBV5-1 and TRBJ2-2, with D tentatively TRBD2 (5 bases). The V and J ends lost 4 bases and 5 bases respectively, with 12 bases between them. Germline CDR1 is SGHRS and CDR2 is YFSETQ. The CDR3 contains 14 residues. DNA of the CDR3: TGCGCCAGCAGCCCAACGCGACTAACCGGGGAGCTGTTTTTT. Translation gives CASSPTRLTGELFF.

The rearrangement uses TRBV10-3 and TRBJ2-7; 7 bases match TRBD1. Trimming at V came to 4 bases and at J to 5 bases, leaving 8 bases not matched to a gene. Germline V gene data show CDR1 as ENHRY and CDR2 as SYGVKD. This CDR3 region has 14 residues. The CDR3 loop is CAISGGPTGNEQYF. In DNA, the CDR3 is TGTGCCATCAGTGGGGGACCGACAGGGAACGAGCAGTACTTC.